A selection of T cell receptor beta chains follows, all from one sample in a study of shared clonotypes between healthy human individuals. Clones were read by immunoSEQ multiplex PCR, and TCRdb kept only the in-frame ones, dropping some. The sample has about 2 million clones, about 95% seen once. Material for sequencing was naive CD8+ T cells sorted from blood. All receptors come from a man aged 18 to 35 in good health. CDR3s include the opening cysteine and the closing phenylalanine or tryptophan. Fields, in order: CDR3 length, D gene, J gene, clone size, V gene, CDR3 DNA, CDR3 protein. The D gene is left open where the match is weak. Clone size is shown for a subset of rows, as once, few, many or a class of expanded clone.

16	TRBD2	TRBJ2-7	NA	TRBV9	TGTGCCAGCAGCGTTGGGACCGGGACTAGCGGATACGAGCAGTACTTC	CASSVGTGTSGYEQYF
13	NA	TRBJ1-1	NA	TRBV5-1	TGCGCCAGCAGCTTGTATGAGAACACTGAAGCTTTCTTT	CASSLYENTEAFF
17	NA	TRBJ1-6	NA	TRBV19	TGTGCCAGTAGTGGCCTAGGACACCGCCTTTATAATTCACCCCTCCACTTT	CASSGLGHRLYNSPLHF
15	NA	TRBJ2-3	NA	TRBV7-2	TGTGCCAGCACGCGCCGGGATTACCCTGGAAATACGCAGTATTTT	CASTRRDYPGNTQYF
18	TRBD2	TRBJ2-3	NA	TRBV9	TGTGCCAGCAGCGTAGGAGAGGGACTAGCGGGACACACAGATACGCAGTATTTT	CASSVGEGLAGHTDTQYF
17	NA	TRBJ1-1	NA	TRBV27	TGTGCCAGCAGTCATAGCAGGGGAGAGAAGGTAATAGATGAAGCTTTCTTT	CASSHSRGEKVIDEAFF
14	TRBD2	TRBJ2-1	NA	TRBV5-4	TGTGCCAGCAGCCGGGGACTAGCGGGTAATGAGCAGTTCTTC	CASSRGLAGNEQFF
18	TRBD2	TRBJ2-3	NA	TRBV7-8	TGTGCCAGCAGCTTAGTCGGACTAGCGGGGGACAGCACAGATACGCAGTATTTT	CASSLVGLAGDSTDTQYF
14	NA	TRBJ2-3	NA	TRBV7-6	TGTGCCAGCAGCTTCTTCGGTGGGACAGATACGCAGTATTTT	CASSFFGGTDTQYF
18	TRBD1	TRBJ2-7	NA	TRBV7-2	TGTGCCAGCAGCTTAGCGGGACAGGGTGTAGGGGCCTCCTACGAGCAGTACTTC	CASSLAGQGVGASYEQYF
16	TRBD2	TRBJ2-5	once	TRBV4-3	TGCGCCAGCAGCCAAGGTGGTAGCGGGACCCAAGAGACCCAGTACTTC	CASSQGGSGTQETQYF
15	NA	TRBJ1-1	NA	TRBV7-9	TGTGCCAGCAGCTTTTTCCCGGCAGGCGGCACTGAAGCTTTCTTT	CASSFFPAGGTEAFF
18	TRBD1	TRBJ2-6	NA	TRBV4-3	TGCGCCAGCAGCCAAGATCGGCACAGGGGTTCTGGGGCCAACGTCCTGACTTTC	CASSQDRHRGSGANVLTF
15	NA	TRBJ1-5	few	TRBV7-9	TGTGCCAGCAGCTCTACTGCGGGGGGGGATCAGCCCCAGCATTTT	CASSSTAGGDQPQHF
15	NA	TRBJ2-7	NA	TRBV27	TGTGCCAGCAGCCACCACTCAACCTCGGGATACGAGCAGTACTTC	CASSHHSTSGYEQYF
14	TRBD1	TRBJ1-2	NA	TRBV5-6	TGTGCCAGCAGCTTCGGGACAGGTGTCTATGGCTACACCTTC	CASSFGTGVYGYTF
15	NA	TRBJ1-2	NA	TRBV30	TGTGCCTGGACCCCTGAATCTCGGGCCGGCTATGGCTACACCTTC	CAWTPESRAGYGYTF
15	NA	TRBJ1-1	NA	TRBV4-1	TGCGCCAGCAGCCAAGGGTCATCTCCCGGAGGTGAAGCTTTCTTT	CASSQGSSPGGEAFF
15	TRBD1	TRBJ2-7	NA	TRBV6-1	TGTGCCAGCAGTGAATGGACAGGGGGTGACTACGAGCAGTACTTC	CASSEWTGGDYEQYF
16	NA	TRBJ2-7	NA	TRBV7-2	TGTGCCAGCAGCTTAGATGTGGACCTGAGCTCCTACGAGCAGTACTTC	CASSLDVDLSSYEQYF
12	NA	TRBJ1-1	NA	TRBV13	TGTGCCAGCAGCTTAGGGGGAGGGCAGGCTTTCTTT	CASSLGGGQAFF
14	NA	TRBJ2-7	NA	TRBV5-5	TGTGCCAGCAGCTTGGACAGGGAAAGCTACGAGCAGTACTTC	CASSLDRESYEQYF
14	NA	TRBJ2-1	NA	TRBV6-1	TGTGCCAGCAGTGACCCCCGGGACGGTGGTGAGCAGTTCTTC	CASSDPRDGGEQFF
16	TRBD1	TRBJ1-5	NA	TRBV28	TGTGCCAGCAGTTTATTACAGGGGGCGAGCAATCAGCCCCAGCATTTT	CASSLLQGASNQPQHF
12	NA	TRBJ1-1	NA	TRBV28	TGTGCCAGCAGTTTAGTGGGTACTGAAGCTTTCTTT	CASSLVGTEAFF
18	NA	TRBJ2-3	NA	TRBV7-9	TGTGCCAGCAGCTTAACTGTTCCAGTGGCCGTTTCCACAGATACGCAGTATTTT	CASSLTVPVAVSTDTQYF
12	NA	TRBJ2-7	NA	TRBV18	TGTGCCAGCTCACAGGGGTTGGGTGAGCAGTACTTC	CASSQGLGEQYF
17	TRBD2	TRBJ2-2	NA	TRBV4-1	TGCGCCAGCAGCCAAGCACTTGCGGGAGGGGGCACCGGGGAGCTGTTTTTT	CASSQALAGGGTGELFF
13	NA	TRBJ1-6	NA	TRBV7-3	TGTGCCAGCAGCTTAAACCCGAGCTCACCCCTCCACTTT	CASSLNPSSPLHF
12	NA	TRBJ2-7	NA	TRBV7-9	TGTGCCAGCAACCAAGTTTCCTACGAGCAGTACTTC	CASNQVSYEQYF
15	TRBD2	TRBJ2-1	once	TRBV5-4	TGTGCCAGCAGCTCACTGGGACTAGCTCTCAATGAGCAGTTCTTC	CASSSLGLALNEQFF